Listed here are 4 T cell receptor beta chains from one sample, sequenced in a study of beta chain features in type 1 diabetes. Study-wide results and caveats: Researchers report that Type 1 diabetes patients had moderately but significantly shorter TCRB CDR3s across all four CD4+ subsets.

Sequencing targeted expressed TCRB transcripts, as all isolated RNA had been reverse transcribed. The assay was immunoSEQ multiplex PCR, and TCRdb's table has in-frame clones only and misses some. The repertoire includes 500,000 to 800,000 clones, under 15% of them detected once, and more than 0.09% sits in the top ten. No antigen has been identified for these receptors. Sequenced input: naive CD4+ T cells from blood. These receptors were collected from a man aged 25-45 years with type 1 diabetes.

The CDR3: CASEDRGQTYGYTF. The CDR3 DNA sequence: TGTGCCAGTGAGGACAGGGGTCAAACTTATGGCTACACCTTC. This chain links TRBV19 with TRBJ1-2; 9 bases line up with TRBD1. V was clipped by 8 bases and J by 5 bases; unmatched bases: 9. The CDR3 has 14 residues. CDR1 LNHDA and CDR2 SQIVND come from the germline V gene (reference sequence).

This rearrangement joins TRBV5-4 to TRBJ2-1; 8 positions agree with TRBD1. The CDR3 is 15 amino acids. Germline V CDR1 and CDR2: SGHNT, YYREEE (reference sequence). Trimming removed 3 bases from V and 10 bases from J; junction bases left unmatched: 12. The CDR3 is CASSSGDRHSGEQFF. The DNA of the CDR3 is TGTGCCAGCAGCTCGGGGGACAGGCACTCGGGAGAGCAGTTCTTC.

The chain carries TRBV9 and TRBJ2-3, with 10 bases aligning to TRBD2. Unmatched junction bases numbered 6, after V lost 4 bases and J lost 1 base. The germline V gene has CDR1 SGDLS and CDR2 YYNGEE. The CDR3 length is 16 residues. The CDR3 nucleotides are TGTGCCAGCAGCCTATCCGGGACTAGCGGCACAGATACGCAGTATTTT. Protein product: CASSLSGTSGTDTQYF.

CDR3 nucleotide sequence: TGTGCCAGCAGTGAATATAGGGGCGCCCCTAATGAAAAACTGTTTTTT. Its protein is CASSEYRGAPNEKLFF. The rearrangement links TRBV25-1 to TRBJ1-4; tentatively, D is TRBD1 (5 bases). V lost 0 bases and J 3 bases, leaving 11 bases between the germline ends. The CDR3 is 16 residues long. Germline V gene data show CDR1 as MGHDK and CDR2 as SYGVNS.